These 14 T cell receptor beta chains were all obtained from the same sample, sequenced in a study of early stage breast cancer tumors. Method: immunoSEQ multiplex PCR; TCRdb's copy keeps in-frame clones and lacks some. The sample lists about 48,000 clones; 65% to 90% were seen once. The sample was blood. Source of these receptors: a person aged 50-59 years with breast cancer.

The rearrangement uses TRBV7-2 and TRBJ2-7, with D hard to call. This CDR3 comprises 14 residues. The ends were cut back, 6 bases at V and 7 bases at J, with 19 bases in the middle. CDR1 and CDR2 from the germline V gene are SGHTA and FQGNSA. The DNA of the CDR3 is TGTGCCAGCAGTCCAACATCCCTCCGTCCAGAGCAGTACTTC. Its translation: CASSPTSLRPEQYF.

This chain connects TRBV14 to TRBJ2-7; D remains unclear. The CDR3 extends over 15 amino acids. The ends were cut back, 1 base at V and 1 base at J, with 11 bases in the middle. Germline V gene data show CDR1 as SGHDN and CDR2 as FVKESK. The CDR3 spells CASSQVGKRSYEQYF. The CDR3 DNA is TGTGCCAGCAGCCAAGTGGGAAAACGGTCCTACGAGCAGTACTTC.

This clone was picked up one time. The J gene is TRBJ2-3, the V gene TRBV7-2, with a possible D match to TRBD2 (5 bases). Looked up from germline, CDR1 is SGHTA and CDR2 is FQGNSA. V lost 4 bases, J lost 3 bases, and 8 bases lay in between. The CDR3 length is 13 residues. For the CDR3, the DNA is TGTGCCAGCAGCTCCACTAGGACAGATACGCAGTATTTT. The encoded protein is CASSSTRTDTQYF.

The chain links TRBV4-3 to TRBJ1-6; 9 positions match TRBD1. V shed 6 bases, J shed 5 bases, and the junction held 5 bases outside the gene matches. Germline V CDR1 and CDR2: LGHNA, YSLEER. The CDR3 consists of 15 residues. CDR3 coding DNA: TGCGCCAGCAGACAGGGGGCAAGGAATAATTCACCCCTCCACTTT. Translating gives CASRQGARNNSPLHF.

As DNA, the CDR3 is TGTGCCAGCAGCGCCGGACAGGGGGGAAACACCATATATTTT. It is translated as CASSAGQGGNTIYF. This chain joins TRBV9 and TRBJ1-3; the match to TRBD1 covers 9 bases. The V gene's germline CDR1 is SGDLS and CDR2 YYNGEE. J was trimmed by 4 bases and V by 3 bases; bases with no gene match: 2. CDR3 length: 14 residues.

The CDR3 DNA reads as TGTGCCAGCAGTAGACAGAAGGCCGTTGGCTACACCTTC. Its translation is CASSRQKAVGYTF. V is TRBV7-2 and J is TRBJ1-2; possibly TRBD1 for D (5 bases). The V end was cut by 6 bases, the J end by 7 bases, with 15 bases between. The CDR3 consists of 13 residues. Germline values: CDR1 SGHTA, CDR2 FQGNSA. The full variable domain, in which reference TRBV7-2 and TRBJ1-2 provide the parts outside the CDR3, is GAGVSQSPSNKVTEKGKDVELRCDPISGHTALYWYRQSLGQGLEFLIYFQGNSAPDKSGLPSDRFSAERTGGSVSTLTIQRTQQEDSAVYLCASSRQKAVGYTFGSGTRLTVV.

The chain combines TRBV18 with TRBJ2-1; the match to TRBD1 covers 10 bases. Trimming cost V 3 bases and J 8 bases; bases outside gene matches: 1. This CDR3 region has 13 residues. Germline V gene lookup returns CDR1 KGHSH and CDR2 LQKENI. As DNA, the CDR3 is TGTGCCAGCTCACCCGGGACAGGGGATGAGCAGTTCTTC. Its translation: CASSPGTGDEQFF.

This chain uses TRBV10-3 with TRBJ2-1; 8 positions match TRBD2. The CDR3 has 16 residues. The V gene end was trimmed by 5 bases and the J gene end by 3 bases; junction bases not matched to a gene: 9. Germline V lookup: CDR1 ENHRY, CDR2 SYGVKD. The CDR3 nucleotides are TGTGCCATCAGTACTATCGGGACTAGAGGCTACAATGAGCAGTTCTTC. It is translated as CAISTIGTRGYNEQFF.

This chain joins TRBV4-3 and TRBJ2-5; D possibly matches TRBD1 or TRBD2 (6 bases each). The CDR3 extends over 13 amino acids. The ends were cut back, 1 base at V and 7 bases at J, with 10 bases in the middle. The germline V gene has CDR1 LGHNA and CDR2 YSLEER. The CDR3, as DNA: TGCGCCAGCAGCCAAGGGGGGGCCGGGACCCAGTACTTC. Its protein product is CASSQGGAGTQYF.

In its sample, this clone was seen a few times. J is TRBJ1-2 and V is TRBV14; D is unresolved. The ends were cut back, 4 bases at V and 5 bases at J, with 11 bases in the middle. Germline V gene lookup returns CDR1 SGHDN and CDR2 FVKESK. The CDR3 loop spans 13 amino acids. The CDR3 is CASSPFVDYGYTF. DNA for the CDR3: TGTGCCAGCAGCCCTTTTGTCGATTATGGCTACACCTTC.

The J gene is TRBJ2-7, the V gene TRBV28; TRBD2 agrees at 8 bases. From germline, CDR1 is MDHEN and CDR2 SYDVKM. After removal of 2 bases from V and 7 bases from J, the junction contained 16 bases not matched to a gene. The CDR3 spans 17 residues. The DNA for the CDR3 is TGTGCCAGCAGTTTAAGGGTTGGCGGGGGGCTCGGGGGTGAGCAGTACTTC. Its translation: CASSLRVGGGLGGEQYF.

The V gene is TRBV4-2, the J gene TRBJ1-1, with D unresolved. Trimming left V 7 bases short and J 5 bases short, with 14 bases between. Germline lookup yields CDR1 LGHNA and CDR2 YNFKEQ. This CDR3 region has 13 residues. CDR3 region: CASNDGTYTEAFF. The CDR3 nucleotides read TGTGCCAGCAATGACGGAACCTATACTGAAGCTTTCTTT.

The CDR3 region is CASSEGEGGIQPQHF. The CDR3 DNA is TGTGCCAGCAGTGAAGGGGAGGGGGGGATTCAGCCCCAGCATTTT. The rearrangement links TRBV2 to TRBJ1-5; D is possibly TRBD1 (6 bases). The CDR3 sequence is 15 residues long. V was trimmed by 1 base and J by 6 bases, leaving 13 bases between them. The V gene's germline CDR1 is SNHLY and CDR2 FYNNEI.

This clone came up once. The chain combines TRBV5-1 with TRBJ2-7, with D possibly TRBD2 on 6 matching bases. V was shortened by 0 bases and J by 2 bases, with 15 bases between the two germline ends. Germline-derived CDR1 and CDR2 are SGHRS and YFSETQ. This CDR3 is built from 16 residues. CDR3 protein: CASSLEPGDPPYEQYF. As DNA, the CDR3 is TGCGCCAGCAGCTTGGAGCCGGGGGATCCCCCCTACGAGCAGTACTTC. The full variable domain, its missing parts supplied by reference TRBV5-1 and TRBJ2-7, is KAGVTQTPRYLIKTRGQQVTLSCSPISGHRSVSWYQQTPGQGLQFLFEYFSETQRNKGNFPGRFSGRQFSNSRSEMNVSTLELGDSALYLCASSLEPGDPPYEQYFGPGTRLTVT.